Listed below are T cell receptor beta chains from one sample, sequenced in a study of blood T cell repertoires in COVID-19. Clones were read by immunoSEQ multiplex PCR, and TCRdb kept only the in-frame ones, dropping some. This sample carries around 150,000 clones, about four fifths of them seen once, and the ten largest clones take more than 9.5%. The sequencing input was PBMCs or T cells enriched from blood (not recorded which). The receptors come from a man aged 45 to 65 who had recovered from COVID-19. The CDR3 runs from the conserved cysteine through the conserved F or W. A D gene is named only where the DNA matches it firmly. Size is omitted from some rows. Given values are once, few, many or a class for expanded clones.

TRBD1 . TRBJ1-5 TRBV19 CASSIVPGQGSGQPQHF TGTGCCAGTAGTATCGTCCCGGGACAGGGGTCGGGCCAGCCCCAGCATTTT
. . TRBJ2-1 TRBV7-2 CASSLSRASGNEQFF TGTGCCAGCAGCTTATCTCGGGCCAGCGGCAATGAGCAGTTCTTC
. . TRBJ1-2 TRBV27 CASSLNRARRGYTF TGTGCCAGCAGTTTAAACAGGGCTAGAAGGGGCTACACCTTC
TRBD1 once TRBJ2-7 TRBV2 CATTTRGLSYEQYF TGTGCCACCACTACCAGGGGGCTTAGCTACGAGCAGTACTTC
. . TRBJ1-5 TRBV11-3 CVSSLAGIQGFSNQPQHF TGTGTCAGCAGCTTAGCCGGGATACAGGGTTTTAGCAATCAGCCCCAGCATTTT
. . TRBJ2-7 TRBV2 CASNRQAAYEQYF TGTGCCAGCAACCGCCAGGCCGCCTACGAGCAGTACTTC
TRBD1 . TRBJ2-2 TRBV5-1 CASSLGRGQAGELFF TGCGCCAGCAGCTTGGGCAGGGGGCAGGCCGGGGAGCTGTTTTTT
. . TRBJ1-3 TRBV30 CAWSVPWANGGNTIYF TGTGCCTGGAGTGTACCGTGGGCTAACGGTGGAAACACCATATATTTT
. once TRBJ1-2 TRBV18 CASSTPGSGYGYTF TGTGCCAGCTCAACCCCCGGGTCCGGCTATGGCTACACCTTC
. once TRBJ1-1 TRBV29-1 CSAHHTGGARLEAFF TGCAGCGCCCACCACACCGGGGGGGCTCGTTTGGAAGCTTTCTTT
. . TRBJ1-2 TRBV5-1 CASSLVRDRGYTF TGCGCCAGCAGCTTGGTCAGGGATCGTGGCTACACCTTC
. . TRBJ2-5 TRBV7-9 CASSFPGLQETQYF TGTGCCAGCAGCTTCCCGGGACTCCAAGAGACCCAGTACTTC
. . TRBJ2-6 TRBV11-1 CASSVGLSSGANVLTF TGTGCCAGCAGCGTCGGACTCTCCTCTGGGGCCAACGTCCTGACTTTC
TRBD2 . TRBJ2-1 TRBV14 CASSPLGGEDFNEQFF TGTGCCAGCAGCCCTCTGGGGGGGGAAGATTTCAATGAGCAGTTCTTC
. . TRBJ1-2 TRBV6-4 CASSAGQGRGYGYTF TGTGCCAGCAGTGCGGGTCAAGGGAGGGGGTATGGCTACACCTTC
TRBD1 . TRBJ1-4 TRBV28 CASSPPGTGREKLFF TGTGCCAGCAGTCCCCCCGGGACAGGGCGTGAAAAACTGTTTTTT
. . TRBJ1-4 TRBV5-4 CASSSGLDEKLFF TGTGCCAGCAGTTCGGGACTTGATGAAAAACTGTTTTTT
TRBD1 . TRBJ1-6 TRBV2 CASSEQGAANSPLHF TGTGCCAGCAGTGAACAGGGGGCCGCTAATTCACCCCTCCACTTT
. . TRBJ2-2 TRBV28 CASSSLLGTGELFF TGTGCCAGCAGCTCCCTTCTCGGGACCGGGGAGCTGTTTTTT
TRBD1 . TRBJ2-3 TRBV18 CASSPLDRGPDTQYF TGTGCCAGCTCACCACTGGACAGGGGGCCCGATACGCAGTATTTT
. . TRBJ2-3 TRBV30 CAWRSSSRTDTQYF TGTGCCTGGAGGTCTAGCAGTCGAACAGATACGCAGTATTTT
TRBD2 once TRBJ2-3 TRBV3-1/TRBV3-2 CASSRSGGARDTQYF TGTGCCAGCAGCCGCTCGGGGGGGGCTCGGGATACGCAGTATTTT